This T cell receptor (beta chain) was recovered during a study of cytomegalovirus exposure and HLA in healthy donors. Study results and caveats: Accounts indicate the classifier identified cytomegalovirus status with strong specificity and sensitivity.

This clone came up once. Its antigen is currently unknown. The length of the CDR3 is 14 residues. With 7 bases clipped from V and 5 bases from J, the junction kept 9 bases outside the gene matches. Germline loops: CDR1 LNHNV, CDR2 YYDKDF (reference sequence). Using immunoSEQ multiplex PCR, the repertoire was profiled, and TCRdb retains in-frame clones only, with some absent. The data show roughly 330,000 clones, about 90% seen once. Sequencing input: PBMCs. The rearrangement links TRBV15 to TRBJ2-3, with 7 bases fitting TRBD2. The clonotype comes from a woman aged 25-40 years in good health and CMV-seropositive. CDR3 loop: CATKNLAEEDTQYF. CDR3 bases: TGTGCCACCAAGAATCTAGCGGAAGAAGATACGCAGTATTTT.